Described below is a single TCR beta chain sequence and its context. Its antigen is still unknown. No much larger clonotype is one base removed from it; base qualities were not supplied. The sample belongs to a study of immune evolution from preneoplasia to lung adenocarcinoma listed by TCRdb under 2021. Notes on the research overall: No AAH lesions showed HLA loss of heterozygosity, compared with about 7.2% of AIS, approximately 15% of MIA and around a third of ADC lesions. The study used immune gene expression, TCR sequencing and multiplex immunofluorescence to profile the immune contexture of lung adenocarcinoma precursors and invasive adenocarcinoma. Resected precursor lesions (AAH, AIS, MIA) and invasive adenocarcinomas were each compared against paired morphologically normal lung tissue. Sample size was based on specimen availability rather than a prior power calculation. Whole exome sequencing and methylation data from the same cohort of nodules were integrated with the immune data. In total, the cohort included 40 to 60 patients with pulmonary nodules, all of whom underwent surgical resection. TCR sequencing data came from roughly 51 patients. According to the study, around 100 samples were used for TCR sequencing. Class I HLA alleles were inferred from exome data with POLYSOLVER, and allele-specific HLA loss was detected with LOHHLA.

V is pared back by 1 base and J by 1 base, with 14 bases lying between the germline termini. The CDR1 and CDR2 encoded by the germline V gene are SGHTA and FQGNSA. The CDR3 holds 16 amino acids from the cysteine to the phenylalanine. Of all the DNA, just the CDR3 is kept, 48 bases in frame from base 1. Patients underwent resection in Japan or China between the mid-2010s and the late 2010s. The histologic diagnosis of each case was independently confirmed on H&E slides by two lung cancer pathologists. Macro-dissection after pathologic assessment enriched premalignant or tumor cells for nucleic acid extraction. DNA was isolated from FFPE tissue using the AllPrep DNA/RNA FFPE Kit. TCR beta CDR3 regions were sequenced from DNA using the immunoSEQ hsTCRbeta Kit. The authors' pipeline ran thus. TCR sequencing data were analysed with the ImmunoSEQ Analyzer. T cell clonality was defined as 1 minus Pielou's evenness computed on productive rearrangements. The inverse Simpson index, applied to productive templates, was used to measure T cell diversity. T cell density was expressed as TCR beta template counts normalized to usable DNA, with usable DNA estimated by amplifying and sequencing housekeeping genes. Two-sided Kruskal-Wallis tests were used to compare TCR metrics between histologic stages. In TCRdb, the immuneACCESS table is reduced to in-frame sequences with V and J assigned. These tables do not hold every clone; where another copy was compared, an unresolved V gene accounts for under half, and the others remain unexplained. The V and J calls and the clone size are those of that table, but D and trimming were determined from the DNA. The sample table records a few thousand clones; 76% of these occur just once. 8.2% of the sample goes to the ten largest clones.

Broader findings and caveats from the paper: Top T cell clone frequencies were highest in normal lung and appeared to decrease progressively from AAH through AIS, MIA and invasive adenocarcinoma. Because all patients came from Japan and China, whether the findings apply to Western populations was uncertain. Normal lung showed the highest clonality, whereas later-stage lesions appeared to have higher T cell density and diversity but lower clonality. Findings were based on association rather than direct causation; larger cohorts with long-term follow-up and longitudinal biopsies were deemed needed. Compared with EGFR-mutant or double wild-type lesions, KRAS-mutant nodules had the highest T cell clonality.

The TCR was taken from a person between 65 and 80 years old with lung adenocarcinoma. Source material: FFPE minimally invasive lung adenocarcinoma tissue. Explained via the paper, the cell subset or site label denotes: micro-invasive lung adenocarcinoma (MIA). The rearranged chain carries TRBV7-2 and TRBJ2-7; matching of 6 bases hints at TRBD1 as the D gene. The nucleotide sequence reads as follows: TGTGCCAGCAGCTTAGTACCAGGGGCGAAATCCTACGAGCAGTACTTC. Its protein is CASSLVPGAKSYEQYF.